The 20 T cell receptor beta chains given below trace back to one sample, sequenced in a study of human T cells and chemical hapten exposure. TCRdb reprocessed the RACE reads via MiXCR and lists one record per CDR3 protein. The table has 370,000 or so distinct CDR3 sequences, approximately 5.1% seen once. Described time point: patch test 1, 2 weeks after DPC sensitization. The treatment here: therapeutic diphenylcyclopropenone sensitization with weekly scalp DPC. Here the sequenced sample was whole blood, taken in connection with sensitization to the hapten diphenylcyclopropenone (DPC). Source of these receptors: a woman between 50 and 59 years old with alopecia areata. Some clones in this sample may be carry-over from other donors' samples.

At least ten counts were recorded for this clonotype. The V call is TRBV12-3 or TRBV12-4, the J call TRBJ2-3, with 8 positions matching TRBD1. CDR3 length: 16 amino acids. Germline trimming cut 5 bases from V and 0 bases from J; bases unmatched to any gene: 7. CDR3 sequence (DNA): TGTGCCAGCAGTATAAGACAGGGGCAGAGCACAGATACGCAGTATTTT. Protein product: CASSIRQGQSTDTQYF.

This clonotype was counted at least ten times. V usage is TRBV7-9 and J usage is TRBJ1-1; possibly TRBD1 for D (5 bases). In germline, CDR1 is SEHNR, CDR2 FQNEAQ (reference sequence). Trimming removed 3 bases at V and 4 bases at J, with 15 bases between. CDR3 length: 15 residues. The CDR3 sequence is CASSLDTTGTTEAFF. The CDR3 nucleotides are TGTGCCAGCAGCTTGGACACTACGGGGACCACTGAAGCTTTCTTT.

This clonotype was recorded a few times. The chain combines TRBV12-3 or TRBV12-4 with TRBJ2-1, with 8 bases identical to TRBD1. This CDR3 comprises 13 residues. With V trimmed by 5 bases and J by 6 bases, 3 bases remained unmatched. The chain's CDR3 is CASSPGQGNEQFF. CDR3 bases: TGTGCCAGCAGTCCCGGACAGGGCAATGAGCAGTTCTTC.

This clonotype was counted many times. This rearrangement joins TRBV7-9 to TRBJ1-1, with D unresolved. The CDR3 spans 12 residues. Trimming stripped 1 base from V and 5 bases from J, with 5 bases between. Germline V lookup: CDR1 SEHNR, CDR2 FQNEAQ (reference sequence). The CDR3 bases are TGTGCCAGCAGCTTAGTAGAAACTGAAGCTTTCTTT. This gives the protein CASSLVETEAFF.

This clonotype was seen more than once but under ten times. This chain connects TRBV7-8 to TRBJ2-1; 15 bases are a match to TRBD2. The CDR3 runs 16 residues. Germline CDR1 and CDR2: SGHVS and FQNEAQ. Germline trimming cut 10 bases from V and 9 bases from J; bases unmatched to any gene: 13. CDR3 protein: CATPEDGLAGGSEQFF. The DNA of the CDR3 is TGTGCCACCCCCGAGGACGGACTAGCGGGAGGGAGTGAGCAGTTCTTC.

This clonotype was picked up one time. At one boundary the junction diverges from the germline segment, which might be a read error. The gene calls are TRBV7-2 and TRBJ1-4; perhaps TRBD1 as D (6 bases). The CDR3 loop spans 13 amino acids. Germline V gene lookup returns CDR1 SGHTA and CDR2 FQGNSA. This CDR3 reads CASGLGGSEKLFF. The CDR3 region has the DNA TGTGCCAGCGGCTTAGGGGGGAGCGAAAAACTGTTTTTT.

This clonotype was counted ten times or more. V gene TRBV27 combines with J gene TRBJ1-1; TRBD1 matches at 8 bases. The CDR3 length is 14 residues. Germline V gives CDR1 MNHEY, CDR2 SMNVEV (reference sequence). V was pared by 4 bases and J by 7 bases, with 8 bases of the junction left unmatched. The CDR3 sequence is CASSWTGSPLEAFF. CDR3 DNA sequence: TGTGCCAGCAGTTGGACAGGGAGCCCCCTTGAAGCTTTCTTT.

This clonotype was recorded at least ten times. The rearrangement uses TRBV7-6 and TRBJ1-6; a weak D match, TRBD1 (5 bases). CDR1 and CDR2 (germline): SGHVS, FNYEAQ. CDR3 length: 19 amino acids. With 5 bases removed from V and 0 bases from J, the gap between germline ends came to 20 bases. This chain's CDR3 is CASSRRPMGQSSYNSPLHF. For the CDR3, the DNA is TGTGCCAGCAGCAGACGACCCATGGGGCAAAGCTCCTATAATTCACCCCTCCACTTT.

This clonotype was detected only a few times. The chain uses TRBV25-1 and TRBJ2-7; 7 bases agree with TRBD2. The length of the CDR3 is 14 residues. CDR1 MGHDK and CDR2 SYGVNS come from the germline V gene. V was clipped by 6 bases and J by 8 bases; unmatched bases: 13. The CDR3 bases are TGTGCCAGCAGCCCCCCTTGGGGGGGACGGCAGCAGTACTTC. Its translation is CASSPPWGGRQQYF.

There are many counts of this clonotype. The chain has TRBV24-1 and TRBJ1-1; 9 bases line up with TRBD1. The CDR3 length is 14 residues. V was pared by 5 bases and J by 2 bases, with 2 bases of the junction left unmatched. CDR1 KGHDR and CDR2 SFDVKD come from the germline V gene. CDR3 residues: CATSATGGNTEAFF. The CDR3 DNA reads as TGTGCCACCAGTGCTACAGGGGGCAACACTGAAGCTTTCTTT.

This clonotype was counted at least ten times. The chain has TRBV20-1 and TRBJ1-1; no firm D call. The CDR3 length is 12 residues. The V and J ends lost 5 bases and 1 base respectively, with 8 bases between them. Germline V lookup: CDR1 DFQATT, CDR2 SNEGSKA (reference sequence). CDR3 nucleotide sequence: TGCAGTGCTCCACGACCGAACACTGAAGCTTTCTTT. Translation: CSAPRPNTEAFF.

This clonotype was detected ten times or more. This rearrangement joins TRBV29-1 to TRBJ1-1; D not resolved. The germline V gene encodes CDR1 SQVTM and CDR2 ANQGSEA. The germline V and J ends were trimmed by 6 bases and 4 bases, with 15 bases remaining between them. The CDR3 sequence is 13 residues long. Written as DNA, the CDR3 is TGCAGCGTCCAGCCCGGGAACCCCACTGAAGCTTTCTTT. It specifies CSVQPGNPTEAFF.

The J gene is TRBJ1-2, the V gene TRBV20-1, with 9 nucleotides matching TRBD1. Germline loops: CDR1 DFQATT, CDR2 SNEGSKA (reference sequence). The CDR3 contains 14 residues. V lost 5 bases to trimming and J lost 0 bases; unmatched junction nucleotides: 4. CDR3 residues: CSARQGEANYGYTF. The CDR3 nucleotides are TGCAGTGCTCGACAGGGGGAAGCTAACTATGGCTACACCTTC.

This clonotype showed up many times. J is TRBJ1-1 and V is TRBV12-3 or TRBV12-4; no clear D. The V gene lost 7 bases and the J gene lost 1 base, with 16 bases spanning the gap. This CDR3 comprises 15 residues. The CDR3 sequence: CASIKGGSPNTEAFF. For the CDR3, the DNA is TGTGCCAGCATCAAAGGAGGGTCTCCGAACACTGAAGCTTTCTTT.

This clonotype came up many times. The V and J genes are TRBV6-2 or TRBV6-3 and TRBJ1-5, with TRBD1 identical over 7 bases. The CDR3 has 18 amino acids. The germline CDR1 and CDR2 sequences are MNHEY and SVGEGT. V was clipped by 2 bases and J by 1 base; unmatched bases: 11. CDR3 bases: TGTGCCAGCAGTTACAAAGCAGGGGGTGGCTCGAGCAATCAGCCCCAGCATTTT. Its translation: CASSYKAGGGSSNQPQHF.

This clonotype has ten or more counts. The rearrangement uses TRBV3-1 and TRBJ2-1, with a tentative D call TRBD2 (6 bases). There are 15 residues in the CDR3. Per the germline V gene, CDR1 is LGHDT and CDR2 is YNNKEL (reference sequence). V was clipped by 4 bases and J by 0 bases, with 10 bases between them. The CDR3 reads CASSPGLLSYNEQFF. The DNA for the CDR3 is TGTGCCAGCAGCCCGGGACTCCTCTCCTACAATGAGCAGTTCTTC.

The CDR3 DNA reads TGTGCCACCAGCGAAGGTAGAAGAGACAATGAAAAACTGTTTTTT. Residues: CATSEGRRDNEKLFF. The chain has TRBV24-1 and TRBJ1-4; D not certain. CDR3 length: 15 residues. Trimming removed 7 bases from V and 5 bases from J, with 16 bases in between. CDR1 and CDR2 from the germline V gene are KGHDR and SFDVKD.

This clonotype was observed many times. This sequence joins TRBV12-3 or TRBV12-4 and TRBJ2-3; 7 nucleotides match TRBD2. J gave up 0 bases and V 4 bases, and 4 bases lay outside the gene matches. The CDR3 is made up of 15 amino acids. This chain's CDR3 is CASSSGRYSTDTQYF. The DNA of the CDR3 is TGTGCCAGCAGTTCCGGGAGGTACAGCACAGATACGCAGTATTTT.

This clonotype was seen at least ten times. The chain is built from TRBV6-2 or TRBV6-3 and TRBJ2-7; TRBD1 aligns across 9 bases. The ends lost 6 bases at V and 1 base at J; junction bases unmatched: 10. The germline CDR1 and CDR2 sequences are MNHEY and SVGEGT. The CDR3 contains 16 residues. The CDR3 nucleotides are TGTGCCAGCAGGCCCCCAGGGACAGGGACTTCCTACGAGCAGTACTTC. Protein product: CASRPPGTGTSYEQYF.

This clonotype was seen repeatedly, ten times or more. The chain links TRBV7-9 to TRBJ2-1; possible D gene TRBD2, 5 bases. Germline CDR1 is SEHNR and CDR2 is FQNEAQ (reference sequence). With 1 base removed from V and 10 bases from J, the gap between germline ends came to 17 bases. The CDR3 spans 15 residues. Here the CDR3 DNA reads TGTGCCAGCAGCTTAGGGAGGACGCCCTGGGCAGAGCAGTTCTTC. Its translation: CASSLGRTPWAEQFF.